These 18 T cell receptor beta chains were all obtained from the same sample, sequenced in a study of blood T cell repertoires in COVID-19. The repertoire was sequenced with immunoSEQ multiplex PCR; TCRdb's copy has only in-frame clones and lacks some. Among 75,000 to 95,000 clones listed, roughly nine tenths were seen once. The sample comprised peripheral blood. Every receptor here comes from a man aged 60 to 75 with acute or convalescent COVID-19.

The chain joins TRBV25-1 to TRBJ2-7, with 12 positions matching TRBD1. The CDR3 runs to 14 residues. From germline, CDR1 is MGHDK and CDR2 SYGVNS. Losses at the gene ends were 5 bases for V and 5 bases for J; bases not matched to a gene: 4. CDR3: CASSTGQGAHEQYF. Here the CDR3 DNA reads TGTGCCAGCAGTACGGGACAGGGGGCCCACGAGCAGTACTTC.

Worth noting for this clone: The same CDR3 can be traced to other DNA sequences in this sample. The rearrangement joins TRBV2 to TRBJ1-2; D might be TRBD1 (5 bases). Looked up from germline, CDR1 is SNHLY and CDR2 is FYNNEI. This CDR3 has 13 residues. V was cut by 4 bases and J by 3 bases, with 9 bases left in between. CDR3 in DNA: TGTGCCAGCAGTGTTGGGGGGGACTATGGCTACACCTTC. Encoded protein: CASSVGGDYGYTF.

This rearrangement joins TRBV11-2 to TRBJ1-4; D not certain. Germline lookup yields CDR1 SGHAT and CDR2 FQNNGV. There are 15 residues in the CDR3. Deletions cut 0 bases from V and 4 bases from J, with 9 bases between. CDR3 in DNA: TGTGCCAGCAGCTTAGATCTACAGTTTAATGAAAAACTGTTTTTT. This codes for CASSLDLQFNEKLFF.

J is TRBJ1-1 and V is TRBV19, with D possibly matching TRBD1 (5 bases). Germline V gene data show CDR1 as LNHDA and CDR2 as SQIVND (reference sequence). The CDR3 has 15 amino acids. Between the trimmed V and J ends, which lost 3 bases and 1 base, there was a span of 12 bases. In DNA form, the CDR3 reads TGTGCCAGTAGTATCGGGACTCTGGAGAACACTGAAGCTTTCTTT. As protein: CASSIGTLENTEAFF.

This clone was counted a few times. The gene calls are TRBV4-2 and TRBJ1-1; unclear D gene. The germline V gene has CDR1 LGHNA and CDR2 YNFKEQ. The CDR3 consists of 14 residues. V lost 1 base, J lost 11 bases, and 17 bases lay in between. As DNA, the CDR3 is TGTGCCAGCAGCCAAGTCCTGATCGGCGGAGGGGCTTTCTTT. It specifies CASSQVLIGGGAFF.

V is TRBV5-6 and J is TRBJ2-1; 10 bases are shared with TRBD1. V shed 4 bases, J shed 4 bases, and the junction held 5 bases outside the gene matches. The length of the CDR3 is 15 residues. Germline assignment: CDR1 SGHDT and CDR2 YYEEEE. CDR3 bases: TGTGCCAGCAGCCCCCGGGACAGGGGATACAATGAGCAGTTCTTC. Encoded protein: CASSPRDRGYNEQFF.

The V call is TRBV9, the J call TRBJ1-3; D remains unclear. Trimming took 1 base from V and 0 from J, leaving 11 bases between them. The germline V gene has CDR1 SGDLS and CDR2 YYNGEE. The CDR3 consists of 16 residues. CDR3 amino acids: CASSVHTVSSGNTIYF. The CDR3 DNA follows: TGTGCCAGCAGCGTACATACTGTGAGCTCTGGAAACACCATATATTTT.

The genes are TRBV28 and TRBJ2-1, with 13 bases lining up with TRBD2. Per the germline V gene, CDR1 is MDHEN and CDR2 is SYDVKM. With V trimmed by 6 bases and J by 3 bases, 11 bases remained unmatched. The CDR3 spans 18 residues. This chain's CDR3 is CASRKLAGGPSGYNEQFF. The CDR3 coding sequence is TGTGCCAGCAGAAAACTAGCGGGGGGGCCATCGGGCTACAATGAGCAGTTCTTC.

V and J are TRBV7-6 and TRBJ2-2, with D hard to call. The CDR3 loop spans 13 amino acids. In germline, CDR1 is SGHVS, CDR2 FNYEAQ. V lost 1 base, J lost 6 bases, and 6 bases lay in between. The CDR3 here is CASSLVSSGELFF. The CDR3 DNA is TGTGCCAGCAGCTTAGTGTCGTCCGGGGAGCTGTTTTTT.

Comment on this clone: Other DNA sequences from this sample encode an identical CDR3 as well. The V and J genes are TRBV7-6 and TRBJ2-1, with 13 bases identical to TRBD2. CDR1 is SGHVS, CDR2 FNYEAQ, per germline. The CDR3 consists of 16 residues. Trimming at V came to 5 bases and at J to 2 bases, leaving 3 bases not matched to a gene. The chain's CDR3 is CASSAGTSGAYNEQFF. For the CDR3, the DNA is TGTGCCAGCAGCGCTGGGACTAGCGGGGCCTACAATGAGCAGTTCTTC.

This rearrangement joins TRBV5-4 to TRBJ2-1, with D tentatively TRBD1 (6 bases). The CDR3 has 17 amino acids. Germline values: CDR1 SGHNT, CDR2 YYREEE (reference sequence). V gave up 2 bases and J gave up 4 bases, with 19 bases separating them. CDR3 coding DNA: TGTGCCAGCAGCTTACGTCGGACAGAAGTCAGATACAATGAGCAGTTCTTC. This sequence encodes CASSLRRTEVRYNEQFF.

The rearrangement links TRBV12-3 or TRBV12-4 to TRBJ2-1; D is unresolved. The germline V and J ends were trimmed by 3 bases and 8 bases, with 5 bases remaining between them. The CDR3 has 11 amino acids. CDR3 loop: CASSLIDEQFF. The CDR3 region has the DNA TGTGCCAGCAGTTTGATAGATGAGCAGTTCTTC.

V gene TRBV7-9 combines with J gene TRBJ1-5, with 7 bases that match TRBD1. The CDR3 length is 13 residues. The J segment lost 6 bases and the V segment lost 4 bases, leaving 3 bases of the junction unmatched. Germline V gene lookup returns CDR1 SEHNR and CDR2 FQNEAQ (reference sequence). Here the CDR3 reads CASSSTGFQPQHF. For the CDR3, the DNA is TGTGCCAGCAGCTCGACAGGGTTTCAGCCCCAGCATTTT.

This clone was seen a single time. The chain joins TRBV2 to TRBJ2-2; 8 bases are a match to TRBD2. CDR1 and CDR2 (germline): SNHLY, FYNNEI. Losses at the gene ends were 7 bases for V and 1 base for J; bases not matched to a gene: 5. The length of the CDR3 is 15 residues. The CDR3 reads CASTLAGLNTGELFF. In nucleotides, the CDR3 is TGTGCCAGCACCCTAGCGGGCCTGAACACCGGGGAGCTGTTTTTT. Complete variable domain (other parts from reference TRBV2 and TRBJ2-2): EPEVTQTPSHQVTQMGQEVILRCVPISNHLYFYWYRQILGQKVEFLVSFYNNEISEKSEIFDDQFSVERPDGSNFTLKIRSTKLEDSAMYFCASTLAGLNTGELFFGEGSRLTVL.

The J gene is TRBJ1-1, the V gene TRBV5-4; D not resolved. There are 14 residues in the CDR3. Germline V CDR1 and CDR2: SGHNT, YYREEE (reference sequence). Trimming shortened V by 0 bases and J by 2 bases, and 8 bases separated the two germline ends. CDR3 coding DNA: TGTGCCAGCAGCTTGGAACAGCATAACACTGAAGCTTTCTTT. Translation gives CASSLEQHNTEAFF. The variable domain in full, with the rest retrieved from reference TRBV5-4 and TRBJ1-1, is ETGVTQSPTHLIKTRGQQVTLRCSSQSGHNTVSWYQQALGQGPQFIFQYYREEENGRGNFPPRFSGLQFPNYSSELNVNALELDDSALYLCASSLEQHNTEAFFGQGTRLTVV.

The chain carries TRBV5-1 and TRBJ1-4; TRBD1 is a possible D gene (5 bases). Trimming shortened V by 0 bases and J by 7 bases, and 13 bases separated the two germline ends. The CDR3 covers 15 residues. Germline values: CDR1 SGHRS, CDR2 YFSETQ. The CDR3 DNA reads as TGCGCCAGCAGCTTGGACGGGGGAGGTTCTGAAAAACTGTTTTTT. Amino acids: CASSLDGGGSEKLFF.

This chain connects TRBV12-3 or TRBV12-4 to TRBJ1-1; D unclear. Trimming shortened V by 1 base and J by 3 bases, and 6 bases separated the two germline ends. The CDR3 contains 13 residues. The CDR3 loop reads CASSLDRYTEAFF. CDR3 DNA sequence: TGTGCCAGCAGTTTAGACCGGTACACTGAAGCTTTCTTT.

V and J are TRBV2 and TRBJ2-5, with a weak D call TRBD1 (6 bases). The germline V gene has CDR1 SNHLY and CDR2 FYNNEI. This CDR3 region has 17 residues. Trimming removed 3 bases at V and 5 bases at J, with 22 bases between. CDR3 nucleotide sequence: TGTGCCAGCAGTGAGTCTCGGGACATCCAAGGGATGGAGACCCAGTACTTC. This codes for CASSESRDIQGMETQYF.